The text below deals with one T cell receptor beta chain. These data belong to a study of blood T cell repertoires in COVID-19. CDR1 and CDR2 (germline): LNHDA, SQIVND (reference sequence). The CDR3 loop spans 17 amino acids. Trimming removed 3 bases at V and 7 bases at J, with 19 bases between. Generated by immunoSEQ multiplex PCR, the TCRdb table keeps only in-frame clones and is missing some. The sample includes 300,000 to 350,000 clones, 75% to 90% of them seen just once. The specimen was peripheral blood. The chain couples TRBV19 to TRBJ1-6, with a weak D call TRBD1 (5 bases). The clonotype comes from a woman in her fifties or sixties with COVID-19, enrolled during active disease. The CDR3 nucleotides read TGTGCCAGTAGTATTTCCCGGGCAGGGTATCGAAATTCACCCCTCCACTTT. Translating gives CASSISRAGYRNSPLHF.